This entry concerns a single T cell receptor beta chain. This specimen belongs to a study of blood T cell repertoires in COVID-19. Study-wide context: The United States, Italy and Spain were the sources of the acute and convalescent COVID-19 samples. Sources were T cells, B-cell-depleted T cells, or PBMCs; the material itself was cDNA or gDNA.

This CDR3 region has 14 residues. The germline V gene encodes CDR1 SNHLY and CDR2 FYNNEI. The ends were cut back, 1 base at V and 5 bases at J, with 11 bases in the middle. Per the study methods: Nucleated cell counts were estimated from reference gene primer amplification. Generated by immunoSEQ multiplex PCR, the TCRdb table keeps only in-frame clones and is missing some. V, J and clone size derive from that table, while D and trimming were established from the DNA sequence. The profile covers 200,000 to 250,000 clones, with 87% appearing a single time and 1.9% taken by the ten largest. This receptor was taken from a man between 40 and 49 years old with active or convalescent COVID-19. The sequencing input was peripheral blood. V gene TRBV2 combines with J gene TRBJ1-1; TRBD1 is a possible D gene (6 bases). CDR3 in amino acids: CASSEEGGRTEAFF. The CDR3 nucleotides read TGTGCCAGCAGTGAAGAGGGGGGGAGAACTGAAGCTTTCTTT.